These 19 T cell receptor beta chains share one sample of origin, sequenced in a study of technical replicates of blood from a handful of donors. TCRdb's copy holds only in-frame clones and misses some; the assay was immunoSEQ multiplex PCR. The repertoire holds 55,000 to 80,000 clones, with just under 97% as singletons. Specimen: T cells isolated from PBMCs. These receptors all come from a human donor in good health.

CDR3 coding DNA: TGTGCCAGCAGTTATTATGACAGGGGGGTTCGGAACACTGAAGCTTTCTTT. Protein product: CASSYYDRGVRNTEAFF. The J gene is TRBJ1-1, the V gene TRBV6-9, with 9 nucleotides matching TRBD1. V lost 1 base to trimming and J lost 1 base; unmatched junction nucleotides: 7. This CDR3 has 17 residues. CDR1 and CDR2 from the germline V gene are MNHGY and SVAAGI.

This clone was recorded once. The chain combines TRBV7-6 with TRBJ2-5; D gene unclear. The CDR3 is made up of 18 amino acids. V dropped 3 bases and J dropped 2 bases, with 22 bases sitting between them. From germline, CDR1 is SGHVS and CDR2 FNYEAQ. CDR3 in amino acids: CASSFVGDGGPPQETQYF. As DNA, the CDR3 is TGTGCCAGCAGCTTCGTTGGAGACGGTGGCCCGCCTCAAGAGACCCAGTACTTC.

The chain couples TRBV6-1 to TRBJ1-5; TRBD1 aligns across 11 bases. Germline V CDR1 and CDR2: MNHNS, SASEGT. The CDR3 is made up of 18 amino acids. V dropped 4 bases and J dropped 4; count of bases not matched to a gene: 12. The CDR3, as DNA: TGTGCCAGCAGTGTAATATCCGGAGGGACAGGGGGAAATCAGCCCCAGCATTTT. Its translation: CASSVISGGTGGNQPQHF.

The genes are TRBV29-1 and TRBJ1-5; D ambiguous. The CDR3 spans 15 residues. From germline, CDR1 is SQVTM and CDR2 ANQGSEA. Trimming took 8 bases from V and 0 from J, leaving 17 bases between them. The CDR3 nucleotides are TGCAGCCAGGCCCCCGGCAGCTTTAGCAATCAGCCCCAGCATTTT. Residues: CSQAPGSFSNQPQHF.

J is TRBJ2-4 and V is TRBV2; a possible D gene is TRBD2 (5 bases). Trimming removed 3 bases at V and 6 bases at J, with 6 bases between. CDR1 and CDR2 (germline): SNHLY, FYNNEI. The CDR3 covers 12 residues. This chain's CDR3 is CASSEAGNIQYF. CDR3 DNA sequence: TGTGCCAGCAGTGAGGCGGGAAACATTCAGTACTTC.

The chain links TRBV9 to TRBJ2-6; a possible D gene is TRBD1 (5 bases). Germline V gene data show CDR1 as SGDLS and CDR2 as YYNGEE. The V gene lost 2 bases and the J gene lost 3 bases, with 15 bases spanning the gap. The CDR3 runs to 17 residues. CDR3 region: CASSVPERGLGANVLTF. The CDR3 DNA is TGTGCCAGCAGCGTTCCTGAAAGGGGTCTTGGGGCCAACGTCCTGACTTTC.

V usage is TRBV18 and J usage is TRBJ2-7; 7 positions agree with TRBD2. The CDR3 is made up of 13 amino acids. The germline V gene encodes CDR1 KGHSH and CDR2 LQKENI. Trimming cost V 5 bases and J 5 bases; bases outside gene matches: 6. CDR3 in amino acids: CASSSGLEDEQYF. CDR3 nucleotide sequence: TGTGCCAGCTCATCCGGACTAGAGGACGAGCAGTACTTC.

The chain combines TRBV5-1 with TRBJ2-5; D possibly corresponds to TRBD1 (6 bases). CDR1 and CDR2 (germline): SGHRS, YFSETQ. The CDR3 runs to 14 residues. Trimming removed 3 bases from V and 5 bases from J, with 14 bases in between. The CDR3 loop is CASSSEGVLETQYF. The CDR3 region has the DNA TGCGCCAGCAGCTCCGAGGGGGTTTTGGAGACCCAGTACTTC.

This chain uses TRBV6-4 with TRBJ1-1, with 8 nucleotides matching TRBD1. The CDR3 consists of 15 residues. After removal of 6 bases from V and 0 bases from J, the junction contained 6 bases not matched to a gene. Looked up from germline, CDR1 is MRHNA and CDR2 is SNTAGT. CDR3 protein: CASRRQGSMNTEAFF. CDR3 sequence (DNA): TGTGCCAGCAGGAGACAGGGGAGTATGAACACTGAAGCTTTCTTT.

The chain's CDR3 is CASSPDRGNYGYTF. In DNA form, the CDR3 reads TGTGCCAGTAGTCCGGACAGGGGAAACTATGGCTACACCTTC. J is TRBJ1-2 and V is TRBV19; 9 nucleotides align to TRBD1. Germline CDR1 is LNHDA and CDR2 is SQIVND (reference sequence). V lost 5 bases to trimming and J lost 2 bases; unmatched junction nucleotides: 3. The CDR3 length is 14 residues. The variable domain in full, with the rest retrieved from reference TRBV19 and TRBJ1-2, is DGGITQSPKYLFRKEGQNVTLSCEQNLNHDAMYWYRQDPGQGLRLIYYSQIVNDFQKGDIAEGYSVSREKKESFPLTVTSAQKNPTAFYLCASSPDRGNYGYTFGSGTRLTVV.

The rearrangement uses TRBV13 and TRBJ1-3; D perhaps matches TRBD1 (5 bases). Trimming took off 2 bases at V and 8 bases at J, with 22 bases between the two ends. Germline V gives CDR1 PRHDT, CDR2 FYEKMQ (reference sequence). The CDR3 sequence is 17 residues long. CDR3 sequence: CASSLNHPRDRGDTIYF. CDR3 sequence (DNA): TGTGCCAGCAGCTTAAACCACCCCAGGGATCGAGGTGACACCATATATTTT.

CDR3 in amino acids: CASSLWTGSLVTDTQYF. DNA of the CDR3: TGTGCCAGCAGCTTGTGGACAGGAAGTCTGGTCACAGATACGCAGTATTTT. The J gene is TRBJ2-3, the V gene TRBV5-6; 7 bases match TRBD1. Germline CDR1 and CDR2: SGHDT and YYEEEE. CDR3 length: 17 amino acids. V shed 1 base, J shed 2 bases, and the junction held 10 bases outside the gene matches.

The chain couples TRBV7-9 to TRBJ2-5; 8 bases line up with TRBD2. J lost 3 bases, V lost 4 bases, and 4 bases had no gene match. The CDR3 is 14 amino acids. Germline V gene data show CDR1 as SEHNR and CDR2 as FQNEAQ (reference sequence). Here the CDR3 reads CASSWTREEETQYF. CDR3 in DNA: TGTGCCAGCAGCTGGACGCGGGAGGAAGAGACCCAGTACTTC. The full variable domain, rest sourced from reference TRBV7-9 and TRBJ2-5, is DTGVSQNPRHKITKRGQNVTFRCDPISEHNRLYWYRQTLGQGPEFLTYFQNEAQLEKSRLLSDRFSAERPKGSFSTLEIQRTEQGDSAMYLCASSWTREEETQYFGPGTRLLVL.

The chain employs TRBV18 and TRBJ2-7; D possibly corresponds to TRBD2 (6 bases). Germline CDR1 reads KGHSH; CDR2 reads LQKENI. Trimming took 0 bases from V and 4 from J, leaving 10 bases between them. The CDR3 spans 14 residues. The DNA for the CDR3 is TGTGCCAGCTCACCACCGGCAGGGACTTACGAGCAGTACTTC. Translation gives CASSPPAGTYEQYF. Complete variable domain (other parts from reference TRBV18 and TRBJ2-7): NAGVMQNPRHLVRRRGQEARLRCSPMKGHSHVYWYRQLPEEGLKFMVYLQKENIIDESGMPKERFSAEFPKEGPSILRIQQVVRGDSAAYFCASSPPAGTYEQYFGPGTRLTVT.

The chain has TRBV5-6 and TRBJ1-2; 10 bases fit TRBD1. V shed 0 bases, J shed 6 bases, and the junction held 5 bases outside the gene matches. Germline V CDR1 and CDR2: SGHDT, YYEEEE. The CDR3 is 15 residues long. The CDR3 here is CASSLGTGGINGYTF. In DNA form, the CDR3 reads TGTGCCAGCAGCTTGGGGACAGGGGGGATCAATGGCTACACCTTC.

The chain joins TRBV18 to TRBJ2-1, with 9 nucleotides matching TRBD1. The CDR3 extends over 12 amino acids. Germline-derived CDR1 and CDR2 are KGHSH and LQKENI. Trimming took 0 bases from V and 15 from J; bases not matched to a gene: 3. The CDR3 DNA reads TGTGCCAGCTCACCACCGGGACAGGGTCCGTTCTTC. It specifies CASSPPGQGPFF.

The chain couples TRBV6-5 to TRBJ2-2, with 7 positions matching TRBD2. This CDR3 region has 13 residues. Germline V gene sequence: CDR1 MNHEY, CDR2 SVGAGI. V lost 7 bases, J lost 6 bases, and 5 bases stayed unmatched. Here the CDR3 DNA reads TGTGCCAGCAACCATGGGGGGGCCGGGGAGCTGTTTTTT. Translation gives CASNHGGAGELFF.

This sequence joins TRBV29-1 and TRBJ2-5; TRBD1 matches at 7 bases. With 8 bases clipped from V and 5 bases from J, the junction kept 8 bases outside the gene matches. The CDR3 is 12 amino acids. Germline V CDR1 and CDR2: SQVTM, ANQGSEA. CDR3 residues: CSRPETGETQYF. The CDR3, as DNA: TGCAGCAGGCCGGAGACAGGGGAGACCCAGTACTTC. The full variable domain, completed using reference TRBV29-1 and TRBJ2-5, is SAVISQKPSRDICQRGTSLTIQCQVDSQVTMMFWYRQQPGQSLTLIATANQGSEATYESGFVIDKFPISRPNLTFSTLTVSNMSPEDSSIYLCSRPETGETQYFGPGTRLLVL.

J is TRBJ1-1 and V is TRBV5-1; maybe TRBD1 (5 bases). Trimming cost V 2 bases and J 0 bases, with 8 bases left between them. The CDR3 sequence is 14 residues long. CDR1 SGHRS and CDR2 YFSETQ come from the germline V gene. CDR3 sequence: CASSLQVMNTEAFF. CDR3 sequence (DNA): TGCGCCAGCAGCTTACAGGTTATGAACACTGAAGCTTTCTTT.